This T cell receptor beta chain was recorded in a study of T cells in Graves' hyperthyroidism and ophthalmopathy. Overall study: Staff took peripheral blood when the initial diagnosis was made, before any treatment began. General observations from the study: Within blood appeared most thyroid clonotypes that had expanded above 0.001.

This clonotype was seen only a few times. Its target is not known. Researchers took RNA transcripts and amplified the TCR beta CDR3 regions from them. First-round RT-PCR of the TCR CDR3 relied on the HTBI primer set. TCRdb independently ran MiXCR on the multiplex PCR reads; one entry per CDR3 protein. The table shows about 400,000 distinct CDR3 sequences, with just under 15% occurring only once. This CDR3 contains 15 residues. CDR1 and CDR2 from the germline V gene are MDHEN and SYDVKM. The V gene lost 3 bases and the J gene lost 3 bases, with 14 bases spanning the gap. The V call is TRBV28, the J call TRBJ1-1; D unclear. The source is a woman aged 30 to 39 with Graves' hyperthyroidism. Sequenced sample: blood. The CDR3, as DNA: TGTGCCAGCAGTTTTTCATCCTCCCTGGACACTGAAGCTTTCTTT. Its protein is CASSFSSSLDTEAFF.